These 3 T cell receptor beta chains were sequenced from one sample in a study of CD4 T cells in relation to SARS-CoV-2 and coronaviruses. The repertoire was sequenced with immunoSEQ multiplex PCR; TCRdb's copy has only in-frame clones and lacks some. The sample shows tens of thousands of clones, about 94% of them seen only once. Before the COVID-19 pandemic, during about 2010-2019, CD4+ T cells were taken from unexposed donors. Sequenced sample: naive CD4+ T cells from PBMCs. Subset in this sample: naive CD4+ T cells isolated by negative enrichment. These receptors were obtained from a human donor in good health.

This clone was seen a single time. This chain uses TRBV27 with TRBJ2-7; 7 nucleotides agree with TRBD1. J gave up 0 bases and V 6 bases, and 20 bases lay outside the gene matches. The germline V gene encodes CDR1 MNHEY and CDR2 SMNVEV (reference sequence). The CDR3 contains 19 residues. In DNA, the CDR3 is TGTGCCAGCAGCCTTGCTCCGGGACAGACACGAAAACTCTCCTACGAGCAGTACTTC. The encoded protein is CASSLAPGQTRKLSYEQYF.

The V gene is TRBV6-1, the J gene TRBJ2-1; 10 bases are shared with TRBD2. J was trimmed by 6 bases and V by 1 base; bases with no gene match: 3. The CDR3 length is 15 residues. Germline V CDR1 and CDR2: MNHNS, SASEGT. CDR3 sequence (DNA): TGTGCCAGCAGTGAAGGGACTAGCGGTGGCAATGAGCAGTTCTTC. As protein: CASSEGTSGGNEQFF.

The chain has TRBV9 and TRBJ2-3; possible D gene TRBD2, 5 bases. This CDR3 region has 13 residues. Trimming stripped 2 bases from V and 8 bases from J, with 12 bases between. CDR1 SGDLS and CDR2 YYNGEE come from the germline V gene. The DNA of the CDR3 is TGTGCCAGCAGCGTCCTGACCCGGGGTACGCAGTATTTT. Its translation is CASSVLTRGTQYF.